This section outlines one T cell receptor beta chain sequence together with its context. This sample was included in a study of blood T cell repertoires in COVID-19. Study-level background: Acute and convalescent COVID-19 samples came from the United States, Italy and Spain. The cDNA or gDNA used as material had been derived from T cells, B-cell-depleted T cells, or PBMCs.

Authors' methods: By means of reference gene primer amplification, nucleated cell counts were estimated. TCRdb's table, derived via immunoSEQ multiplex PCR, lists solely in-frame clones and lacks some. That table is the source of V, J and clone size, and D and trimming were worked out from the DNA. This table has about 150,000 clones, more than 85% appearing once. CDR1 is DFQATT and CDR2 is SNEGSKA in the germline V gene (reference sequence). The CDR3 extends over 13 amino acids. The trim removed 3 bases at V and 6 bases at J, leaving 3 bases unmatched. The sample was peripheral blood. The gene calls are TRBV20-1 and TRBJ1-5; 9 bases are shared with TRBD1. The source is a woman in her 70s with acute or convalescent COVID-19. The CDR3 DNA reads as TGCAGTGCTAGTGGGACAGGGACTCAGCCCCAGCATTTT. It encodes CSASGTGTQPQHF.